The 29 T cell receptor beta chains listed next were all sequenced from one sample in a study of T cells in women clearing cervical HPV infection. TCRdb's copy holds only in-frame clones and misses some; the assay was immunoSEQ multiplex PCR. In all, the sample yields 35,000 to 45,000 clones. The specimen was blood buffy coat. Receptors originate from a woman between 18 and 75 years old with a cervical HPV16 infection that either progressed to CIN3+ or cleared (not recorded which).

Comments on this clone: One junction end disagrees with the germline gene, perhaps due to a read error. The read ends 3 residues early relative to the CDR3; the germline J gene fills the gap. The chain employs TRBV7-7 and TRBJ2-2, with D possibly TRBD2 on 5 matching bases. The CDR3 totals 16 residues. In germline, CDR1 is SSHAT, CDR2 FNYEAQ (reference sequence). Partial CDR3 DNA: TGTGCTAGCAGCTCACCAGGAGCGGCGAACACCGGGGAG. Amino acid sequence: CASSSPGAANTGE. The entire CDR3 reads CASSSPGAANTGELFF. Full variable domain (remainder filled in from reference TRBV7-7 and TRBJ2-2): GAGVSQSPRYKVTKRGQDVTLRCDPISSHATLYWYQQALGQGPEFLTYFNYEAQPDKSGLPSDRFSAERPEGSISTLTIQRTEQRDSAMYRCASSSPGAANTGELFFGEGSRLTVL.

With regard to this clone: The read ends 3 residues shy of where the CDR3 ends; the end is completed using the germline J gene. The V call is TRBV7-9, the J call TRBJ2-3; D perhaps matches TRBD1 (6 bases). This CDR3 comprises 13 residues. Per germline, CDR1 SEHNR and CDR2 FQNEAQ (reference sequence). Incomplete CDR3 DNA: TGTGCCAGCAGCGGGGACATTACGCAGCCG. As protein: CASSGDITQP. The full CDR3 protein reads CASSGDITQPQYF.

Worth noting for this clone: The DNA ends 3 residues before the CDR3 does, and the rest of the CDR3 is filled in from the germline J gene. V and J are TRBV18 and TRBJ2-3; the match to TRBD1 covers 10 bases. With V trimmed by 6 bases and J by 4 bases, 4 bases remained unmatched. CDR3 size: 14 residues. Germline V CDR1 and CDR2: KGHSH, LQKENI. CDR3 DNA (partial): TGTGCCAGCTCCCGTGGGACAGGGGCAGATACG. It encodes CASSRGTGADT. The whole CDR3 protein reads CASSRGTGADTQYF.

The DNA read from the CDR3 is TGTGCCAGCAGCTCCTCGGGACAGGGGGCCGGGGGC. This encodes CASSSSGQGAGG. The complete CDR3 reads CASSSSGQGAGGYTF. The V call is TRBV7-2, the J call TRBJ1-2; TRBD1 aligns across 12 bases. The read ends 3 residues before the CDR3 terminus; that terminus is restored from the germline J gene. Germline CDR1 reads SGHTA; CDR2 reads FQGNSA. The CDR3 has 15 residues.

A remark on this clone: The CDR3 end is not reached by the read, which stops 3 residues before it; the germline J gene fills it in. The chain carries TRBV12-3 or TRBV12-4 and TRBJ2-3; 11 positions match TRBD2. J was trimmed by 2 bases and V by 4 bases; bases with no gene match: 5. The CDR3 extends over 16 amino acids. This CDR3 reads CASSSGLAGYTDTQYF. The CDR3 DNA, read in part, is TGTGCCAGCAGTTCCGGACTAGCGGGCTACACAGATACG.

A note on this clone: The read ends 3 residues early relative to the CDR3; the germline J gene fills the gap. The chain couples TRBV28 to TRBJ2-1; 11 bases agree with TRBD2. Germline loops: CDR1 MDHEN, CDR2 SYDVKM. CDR3 length: 19 residues. V shed 3 bases, J shed 2 bases, and the junction held 12 bases outside the gene matches. This CDR3 is CASSFFQRTSGLAYNEQFF. The covered CDR3 bases are TGTGCCAGCAGTTTTTTCCAACGGACTAGCGGGTTAGCCTACAATGAG. The whole variable domain, remainder taken from reference TRBV28 and TRBJ2-1, is DVKVTQSSRYLVKRTGEKVFLECVQDMDHENMFWYRQDPGLGLRLIYFSYDVKMKEKGDIPEGYSVSREKKERFSLILESASTNQTSMYLCASSFFQRTSGLAYNEQFFGPGTRLTVL.

Worth noting for this clone: From the germline J gene comes the end of the CDR3, since the read stops 3 residues before it. The V call is TRBV5-4, the J call TRBJ1-1; tentative D call: TRBD1 (6 bases). Per germline, CDR1 SGHNT and CDR2 YYREEE (reference sequence). The V and J ends lost 2 bases and 4 bases respectively, with 9 bases between them. The CDR3 extends over 13 amino acids. CDR3 protein: CASSFRGGTEAFF. Partial CDR3 DNA: TGTGCCAGCAGCTTCAGGGGCGGCACTGAA.

Remarks on this clone: The read comes to an end 3 residues before the CDR3 does, leaving the germline J gene to fill in the end. The chain recombines TRBV19 with TRBJ1-2, with 8 bases lining up with TRBD1. The CDR3 has 13 residues. Germline V gene lookup returns CDR1 LNHDA and CDR2 SQIVND (reference sequence). The sequenced CDR3 bases are TGTGCCAGTAGTCCCGACAGGGGCAATGAC. Translating it yields CASSPDRGND. The CDR3 in its entirety is CASSPDRGNDYTF.

In regard to this clone: The observed sequence ends 3 residues before the CDR3 terminus, with the missing tail filled in from the germline J gene. The V gene is TRBV5-1, the J gene TRBJ2-3, with 12 bases matching TRBD2. This CDR3 region has 17 residues. Germline V gene data show CDR1 as SGHRS and CDR2 as YFSETQ. The ends lost 0 bases at V and 1 base at J; junction bases unmatched: 3. The CDR3: CASSLGLAGVGTDTQYF. The covered CDR3 bases are TGCGCCAGCAGCTTGGGACTAGCGGGAGTAGGCACAGATACG. The entire variable domain, with the rest obtained from reference TRBV5-1 and TRBJ2-3, is as follows: KAGVTQTPRYLIKTRGQQVTLSCSPISGHRSVSWYQQTPGQGLQFLFEYFSETQRNKGNFPGRFSGRQFSNSRSEMNVSTLELGDSALYLCASSLGLAGVGTDTQYFGPGTRLTVL.

About this clone itself: The read finishes 3 residues shy of the CDR3 end, and the germline J gene is used to complete it. The rearrangement uses TRBV10-1 and TRBJ2-3; D is possibly TRBD1 (6 bases). The CDR3 loop spans 16 amino acids. Germline values: CDR1 WNHNN, CDR2 SYGVQD (reference sequence). V gave up 6 bases and J gave up 0 bases, with 16 bases separating them. Incomplete CDR3 DNA: TGCGCCAGCAGCTATCTCAGGGGATCAAGCACAGATACG. Its protein is CASSYLRGSSTDT. The entire CDR3 is CASSYLRGSSTDTQYF.

About this clone itself: Read data end 3 residues before the CDR3 end; the end is taken from the germline J gene. The rearrangement uses TRBV5-1 and TRBJ1-2, with TRBD1 matching 8 bases. Unmatched junction bases numbered 13, after V lost 6 bases and J lost 6 bases. Germline CDR1 reads SGHRS; CDR2 reads YFSETQ. The CDR3 runs 15 residues. The part of the CDR3 DNA that was read is TGCGCCAGCACCTATACCCCTGACAGGGGCGATGGC. As protein: CASTYTPDRGDG. The full CDR3 protein reads CASTYTPDRGDGYTF.

About this clone itself: The sequenced fragment ends 3 residues before the CDR3 boundary, so the rest is inferred from the germline J gene. V is TRBV7-9 and J is TRBJ2-3, with a possible D match to TRBD1 (5 bases). With 2 bases removed from V and 8 bases from J, the gap between germline ends came to 11 bases. The germline CDR1 and CDR2 sequences are SEHNR and FQNEAQ (reference sequence). CDR3 size: 13 residues. The CDR3 bases that were read are TGTGCCAGCAGCTTACCCCAGGGAATTACG. The encoded protein is CASSLPQGIT. The CDR3, in full, reads CASSLPQGITQYF.

About this clone itself: The read ends 3 residues early relative to the CDR3; the germline J gene fills the gap. The V call is TRBV20-1, the J call TRBJ2-1; D uncertain. This CDR3 has 12 amino acids. The V gene's germline CDR1 is DFQATT and CDR2 SNEGSKA (reference sequence). V was cut by 4 bases and J by 4 bases, with 8 bases left in between. The DNA read from the CDR3 is TGCAGTGCTATGGCCAGTTACAATGAG. Translating it yields CSAMASYNE. The entire CDR3 protein is CSAMASYNEQFF.

Turning to this clone: The CDR3 is cut off 3 residues early in the read; its end comes from the germline J gene. The chain links TRBV5-1 to TRBJ2-1, with a possible D match to TRBD1 (6 bases). Per germline, CDR1 SGHRS and CDR2 YFSETQ. The V gene lost 0 bases and the J gene lost 4 bases, with 8 bases spanning the gap. This CDR3 comprises 14 residues. CDR3: CASSLVQGYNEQFF. CDR3 bases read: TGCGCCAGCAGCTTGGTACAGGGTTACAATGAG.

As regards this clone: Coverage ceases 3 residues before the CDR3 finishes, and the germline J gene fills in the end. The V call is TRBV29-1, the J call TRBJ1-2, with 9 bases that match TRBD1. CDR3 length equals 17 residues. Germline CDR1 and CDR2: SQVTM and ANQGSEA. The CDR3 here is CSVEGATGGQGSYDYTF. The sequenced CDR3 bases are TGCAGCGTTGAAGGGGCGACCGGGGGACAGGGTTCGTACGAC.

Note on this clone: Coverage ceases 3 residues before the CDR3 finishes, and the germline J gene fills in the end. The chain employs TRBV30 and TRBJ2-1; TRBD2 is a possible D gene (5 bases). The CDR3 loop spans 12 amino acids. Germline V gives CDR1 GTSNPN, CDR2 SVGIG (reference sequence). V lost 0 bases, J lost 9 bases, and 9 bases lay in between. The sequenced CDR3 bases are TGTGCCTGGAGTGTAGGACTCGCTGAG. It specifies CAWSVGLAE. The whole CDR3 reads CAWSVGLAEQFF.

As concerns this clone: The CDR3 is cut off 3 residues early in the read; its end comes from the germline J gene. The chain employs TRBV7-3 and TRBJ2-1; 7 nucleotides match TRBD2. V shed 2 bases and J 5 bases; nucleotides not matched to a gene: 12. In germline, CDR1 is SGHTA, CDR2 FQGTGA. The CDR3 contains 17 residues. The CDR3 reads CASSLDLRGSGNNEQFF. The DNA read from the CDR3 is TGTGCCAGCAGCTTAGACCTTCGCGGGAGCGGGAACAATGAG.

Comments on this clone: Germline and junction disagree at one end, which may indicate a read error. The sequenced fragment ends 3 residues before the CDR3 boundary, so the rest is inferred from the germline J gene. The same CDR3 can be traced to other DNA sequences in this sample. The chain couples TRBV7-9 to TRBJ1-3; the D gene is possibly TRBD1 (6 bases). The CDR3 totals 14 residues. Germline CDR1 and CDR2: SEHNR and FQNEAQ (reference sequence). The CDR3 DNA, read in part, is TGTGCCAGCAGCCTGGAGGGACAAGGAAACACA. Protein sequence: CASSLEGQGNT. The CDR3, in full, reads CASSLEGQGNTIYF.

About this clone: The read stops 3 residues short of the end of the CDR3; the missing end is completed from the germline J gene. The genes are TRBV20-1 and TRBJ1-3, with 8 bases lining up with TRBD1. The CDR3 is 15 amino acids. Trimming took 6 bases from V and 0 from J; bases not matched to a gene: 7. The germline CDR1 and CDR2 sequences are DFQATT and SNEGSKA (reference sequence). The CDR3: CSAQTGAISGNTIYF. The part of the CDR3 DNA that was read is TGCAGTGCCCAGACAGGGGCGATCTCTGGAAACACC.

As regards this clone: Read coverage stops 3 residues before the CDR3 terminus; the germline J gene supplies the remainder. The chain couples TRBV20-1 to TRBJ2-7; 9 nucleotides align to TRBD2. Germline lookup yields CDR1 DFQATT and CDR2 SNEGSKA (reference sequence). The CDR3 covers 14 residues. Trimming cost V 6 bases and J 3 bases; bases outside gene matches: 9. CDR3 DNA, as far as it was read: TGCAGTGCAGACCGTAAGCGGGAGGTCTACGAG. This encodes CSADRKREVYE. In full, the CDR3 is CSADRKREVYEQYF.

For this clone: The read comes to an end 3 residues before the CDR3 does, leaving the germline J gene to fill in the end. The chain couples TRBV19 to TRBJ1-1; D unclear. V lost 7 bases to trimming and J lost 0 bases, with 9 bases between them. The CDR3 is made up of 13 amino acids. From germline, CDR1 is LNHDA and CDR2 SQIVND (reference sequence). The CDR3 region is CASTSTVNTEAFF. Partial CDR3 DNA: TGTGCCAGTACCTCGACTGTGAACACTGAA.

Here the CDR3 reads CSVIQDYEQYF. CDR3 bases read: TGCAGCGTAATACAGGACTACGAG. The genes are TRBV29-1 and TRBJ2-7, with a weak D call TRBD1 (5 bases). The read ends 3 residues early relative to the CDR3; the germline J gene fills the gap. Trimming took 6 bases from V and 3 from J, leaving 9 bases between them. The CDR3 contains 11 residues. Germline V lookup: CDR1 SQVTM, CDR2 ANQGSEA.

For this clone: Read sequence stops 3 residues before the CDR3 end, and the germline J gene provides the missing end. The rearrangement joins TRBV19 to TRBJ2-3; perhaps TRBD1 as D (5 bases). From germline, CDR1 is LNHDA and CDR2 SQIVND (reference sequence). Trimming shortened V by 6 bases and J by 0 bases, and 10 bases separated the two germline ends. The CDR3 is 14 residues long. The CDR3 sequence is CASRSDRSTDTQYF. The CDR3 bases that were read are TGTGCCAGTAGATCTGACAGAAGCACAGATACG.

About this clone itself: The read stops 3 residues short of the end of the CDR3; the missing end is completed from the germline J gene. This chain connects TRBV2 to TRBJ2-1; possibly TRBD2 for D (5 bases). The CDR3 extends over 14 amino acids. V was cut by 6 bases and J by 9 bases, with 18 bases left in between. Germline loops: CDR1 SNHLY, CDR2 FYNNEI. The part of the CDR3 DNA that was read is TGTGCCAGCAGCCAAGGACTCCCCTCGGGTGAG. Protein sequence: CASSQGLPSGE. Given in full, the CDR3 is CASSQGLPSGEQFF.

Concerning this clone: The read comes to an end 3 residues before the CDR3 does, leaving the germline J gene to fill in the end. The chain recombines TRBV6-2 or TRBV6-3 with TRBJ2-3; D gene ambiguous. Germline CDR1 and CDR2: MNHEY and SVGEGT. The length of the CDR3 is 15 residues. Trimming left V 0 bases short and J 4 bases short, with 11 bases between. The sequenced CDR3 bases are TGTGCCAGCAGTTACTCCCCGGTGTCGGCAGATACG. Its translation is CASSYSPVSADT. The complete CDR3 sequence is CASSYSPVSADTQYF.

Comment on this clone: The read terminates 3 residues before the CDR3 end, so the remaining end is supplied by the germline J gene. The rearrangement joins TRBV2 to TRBJ2-3; the D is unclear. CDR3 length equals 17 residues. V gave up 2 bases and J gave up 2 bases, with 17 bases separating them. The germline CDR1 and CDR2 sequences are SNHLY and FYNNEI. The part of the CDR3 DNA that was read is TGTGCCAGCAGTGAACTGGCCCCCAGAATCCTCACAGATACG. Protein product: CASSELAPRILTDT. The entire CDR3 protein reads CASSELAPRILTDTQYF.

Concerning this clone: The read terminates 3 residues before the CDR3 end, so the remaining end is supplied by the germline J gene. The chain links TRBV5-1 to TRBJ2-7, with D uncertain. V gave up 0 bases and J gave up 0 bases, with 4 bases separating them. Germline V lookup: CDR1 SGHRS, CDR2 YFSETQ. This CDR3 is 13 amino acids long. CDR3 amino acids: CASSLASSYEQYF. Incomplete CDR3 DNA: TGCGCCAGCAGCTTGGCCAGCTCCTACGAG.

Partial CDR3 DNA: TGTGCCAGCAGCTCATTGACTAGTATCACCGGGGAG. This gives the protein CASSSLTSITGE. The CDR3 reads in full as CASSSLTSITGELFF. This chain joins TRBV7-8 and TRBJ2-2, with D maybe TRBD2 (6 bases). Read sequence stops 3 residues before the CDR3 end, and the germline J gene provides the missing end. The CDR3 totals 15 residues. The V gene's germline CDR1 is SGHVS and CDR2 FQNEAQ. V lost 4 bases and J lost 4, with 13 bases in between.

A word on this clone: The read ends 3 residues before the CDR3 terminus; that terminus is restored from the germline J gene. V and J are TRBV12-3 or TRBV12-4 and TRBJ1-2; D uncertain. The CDR3 is made up of 13 amino acids. The ends were cut back, 1 base at V and 4 bases at J, with 7 bases in the middle. CDR3 in amino acids: CASSLGPGYGYTF. The DNA read from the CDR3 is TGTGCCAGCAGTTTAGGGCCTGGCTATGGC.